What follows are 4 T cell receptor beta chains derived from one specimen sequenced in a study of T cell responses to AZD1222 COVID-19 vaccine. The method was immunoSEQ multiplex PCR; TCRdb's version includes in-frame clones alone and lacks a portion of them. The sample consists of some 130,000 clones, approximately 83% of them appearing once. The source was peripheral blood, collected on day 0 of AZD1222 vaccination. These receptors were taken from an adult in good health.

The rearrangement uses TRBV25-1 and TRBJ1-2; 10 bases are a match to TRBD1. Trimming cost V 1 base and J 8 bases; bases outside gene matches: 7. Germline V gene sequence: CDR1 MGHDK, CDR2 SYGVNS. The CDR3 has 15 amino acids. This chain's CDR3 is CASSELGTGERGYTF. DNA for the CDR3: TGTGCCAGCAGTGAATTGGGGACAGGGGAGCGAGGCTACACCTTC.

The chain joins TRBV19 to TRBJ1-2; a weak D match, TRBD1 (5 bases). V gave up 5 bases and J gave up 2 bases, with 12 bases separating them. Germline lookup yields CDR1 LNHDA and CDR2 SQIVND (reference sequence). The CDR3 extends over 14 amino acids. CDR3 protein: CASSVVPGNYGYTF. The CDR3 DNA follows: TGTGCCAGTAGTGTCGTCCCAGGGAACTATGGCTACACCTTC.

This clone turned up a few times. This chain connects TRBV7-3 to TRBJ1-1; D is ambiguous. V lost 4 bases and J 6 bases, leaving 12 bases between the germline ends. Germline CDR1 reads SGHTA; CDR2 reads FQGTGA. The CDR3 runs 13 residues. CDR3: CASSSYTAAEAFF. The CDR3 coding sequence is TGTGCCAGCAGCTCGTACACAGCGGCTGAAGCTTTCTTT.

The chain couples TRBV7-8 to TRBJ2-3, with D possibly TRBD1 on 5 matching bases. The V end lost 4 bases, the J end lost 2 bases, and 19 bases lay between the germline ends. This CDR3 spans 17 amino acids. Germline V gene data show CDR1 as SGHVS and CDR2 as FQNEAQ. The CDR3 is CASSSRRGNPTTDTQYF. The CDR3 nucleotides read TGTGCCAGCAGCTCTCGTAGGGGAAATCCCACCACAGATACGCAGTATTTT.